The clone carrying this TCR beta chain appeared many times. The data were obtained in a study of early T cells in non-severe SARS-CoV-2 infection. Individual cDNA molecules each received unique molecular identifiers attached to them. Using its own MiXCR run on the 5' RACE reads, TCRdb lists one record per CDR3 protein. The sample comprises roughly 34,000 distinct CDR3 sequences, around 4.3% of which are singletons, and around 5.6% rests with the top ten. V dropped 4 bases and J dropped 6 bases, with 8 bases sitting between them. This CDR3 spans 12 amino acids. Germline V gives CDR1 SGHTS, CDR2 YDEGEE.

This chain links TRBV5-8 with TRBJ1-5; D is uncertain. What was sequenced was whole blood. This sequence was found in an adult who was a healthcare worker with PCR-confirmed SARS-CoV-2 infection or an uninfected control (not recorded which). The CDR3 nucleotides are TGTGCCAGCAGCCTACGGTCTCAGCCCCAGCATTTT. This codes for CASSLRSQPQHF.